This entry lists 31 T cell receptor beta chains sequenced from one sample in a study of blood T cells in healthy people across ages. It was with a sample-barcoded 5' primer and a J-beta primer mix that a second PCR of roughly 7 to 12 cycles was run. TCRdb re-analysed the 5' RACE reads in MiXCR, keeping a single row per CDR3 protein. This repertoire shows 910,000 or so distinct CDR3 sequences, about 53% found once; its top ten account for over 20%. Material for sequencing was blood. All receptors derive from a woman aged 60-75 years in good health.

This clonotype was recorded once. The rearrangement links TRBV4-2 to TRBJ2-7; 7 bases fit TRBD2. CDR1 LGHNA and CDR2 YNFKEQ come from the germline V gene. V dropped 5 bases and J dropped 7; count of bases not matched to a gene: 17. CDR3 size: 16 residues. CDR3 in amino acids: CASSGGDFSPSREQYF. The CDR3 DNA reads TGTGCCAGCAGCGGGGGGGACTTTTCCCCTTCGAGAGAGCAGTACTTC.

The chain has TRBV20-1 and TRBJ2-6; D gene unclear. CDR1 DFQATT and CDR2 SNEGSKA come from the germline V gene (reference sequence). This CDR3 is 18 amino acids long. V shed 4 bases and J shed 0 bases, with 19 bases lying between them. CDR3 DNA: TGCAGTGCTACTCCTCGGCGGACGAATCTCTCTGGGGCCAACGTCCTGACTTTC. This codes for CSATPRRTNLSGANVLTF.

This sequence joins TRBV27 and TRBJ2-7; possibly TRBD1 for D (6 bases). The germline V gene encodes CDR1 MNHEY and CDR2 SMNVEV (reference sequence). V gave up 2 bases and J gave up 1 base, with 12 bases separating them. The CDR3 totals 15 residues. The CDR3 protein is CASSLTGPSSYEQYF. CDR3 DNA sequence: TGTGCCAGCAGTTTAACAGGGCCTTCTTCCTACGAGCAGTACTTC.

The chain recombines TRBV28 with TRBJ2-6, with 7 bases lining up with TRBD2. CDR3 length: 13 amino acids. Looked up from germline, CDR1 is MDHEN and CDR2 is SYDVKM. Germline trimming cut 8 bases from V and 2 bases from J; bases unmatched to any gene: 0. CDR3 residues: CASAGAGANVLTF. CDR3 coding DNA: TGTGCCAGCGCGGGAGCTGGGGCCAACGTCCTGACTTTC. The full variable domain, completed using reference TRBV28 and TRBJ2-6, is DVKVTQSSRYLVKRTGEKVFLECVQDMDHENMFWYRQDPGLGLRLIYFSYDVKMKEKGDIPEGYSVSREKKERFSLILESASTNQTSMYLCASAGAGANVLTFGAGSRLTVL.

The chain joins TRBV12-3 or TRBV12-4 to TRBJ2-4; TRBD2 matches at 13 bases. The assigned J gene may be wrong: the sequence end matches TRBJ2-7 better. The CDR3 spans 16 residues. CDR3 sequence: CASSLGLAGLYYEQYF. DNA of the CDR3: TGTGCCAGCAGCTTGGGACTAGCGGGACTCTACTACGAGCAGTACTTC.

V gene TRBV11-2 combines with J gene TRBJ2-5; maybe TRBD1 (5 bases). The CDR3 runs 13 residues. V dropped 2 bases and J dropped 11 bases, with 15 bases sitting between them. Looked up from germline, CDR1 is SGHAT and CDR2 is FQNNGV. The chain's CDR3 is CASSLRAGLEQYF. The DNA for the CDR3 is TGTGCCAGCAGCTTACGGGCAGGGCTTGAGCAGTACTTC.

The chain carries TRBV20-1 and TRBJ2-4; D is perhaps TRBD1 or TRBD2 (5 bases each). Deletions cut 8 bases from V and 7 bases from J, with 15 bases between. Germline V gene data show CDR1 as DFQATT and CDR2 as SNEGSKA (reference sequence). The CDR3 sequence is 12 residues long. The CDR3 is CSTRDPGNIQYF. In nucleotides, the CDR3 is TGCAGTACTCGGGACCCCGGCAACATTCAGTACTTC.

The chain carries TRBV29-1 and TRBJ2-7; TRBD1 might be the D (5 bases). CDR1 SQVTM and CDR2 ANQGSEA come from the germline V gene. Trimming cost V 3 bases and J 4 bases, with 19 bases left between them. The CDR3 runs 15 residues. The DNA for the CDR3 is TGCAGCGTTGAGGAAAGGGGCGCCTTCGGATACGAGCAGTACTTC. Translation: CSVEERGAFGYEQYF.

V and J are TRBV20-1 and TRBJ2-1; 10 positions match TRBD1. This CDR3 spans 17 amino acids. J gave up 0 bases and V 7 bases, and 12 bases lay outside the gene matches. Per germline, CDR1 DFQATT and CDR2 SNEGSKA (reference sequence). CDR3 protein: CSVRRQGAGSSYNEQFF. Here the CDR3 DNA reads TGCAGTGTAAGGAGACAGGGGGCCGGTAGCTCCTACAATGAGCAGTTCTTC.

This chain links TRBV18 with TRBJ2-1; D is possibly TRBD1 (6 bases). The V end lost 3 bases, the J end lost 4 bases, and 16 bases lay between the germline ends. Germline V gives CDR1 KGHSH, CDR2 LQKENI. The CDR3 is 16 amino acids. CDR3 residues: CASSPPDSTGYNEQFF. CDR3 DNA: TGTGCCAGCTCACCGCCGGACAGTACAGGTTACAATGAGCAGTTCTTC.

A single count supports this clonotype. The rearrangement links TRBV5-1 to TRBJ2-2; TRBD1 aligns across 10 bases. CDR1 SGHRS and CDR2 YFSETQ come from the germline V gene. The CDR3 consists of 16 residues. V dropped 4 bases and J dropped 7; count of bases not matched to a gene: 10. The CDR3 region has the DNA TGCGCCAGCAGCCTGGGACAGGGGAGTTATGGCGGGGAGCTGTTTTTT. This encodes CASSLGQGSYGGELFF.

This clonotype was seen repeatedly, ten times or more. The chain joins TRBV20-1 to TRBJ1-1; D remains ambiguous. Germline V gives CDR1 DFQATT, CDR2 SNEGSKA (reference sequence). This CDR3 region has 13 residues. Trimming left V 0 bases short and J 7 bases short, with 12 bases between. In nucleotides, the CDR3 is TGCAGTGCTAGAGATCGCCGCGGTTATGAAGCTTTCTTT. Translated, it gives CSARDRRGYEAFF.

Concerning this clonotype itself: A much larger clone is a single base away; this may be a read error. The chain carries TRBV11-2 and TRBJ2-4, with D possibly matching TRBD2 (6 bases). Germline CDR1 reads SGHAT; CDR2 reads FQNNGV. Trimming removed 2 bases at V and 13 bases at J, with 24 bases between. The CDR3 contains 16 residues. The CDR3 region is CASSLPAGSLISDQYF. The CDR3 DNA reads TGTGCCAGCAGCTTACCCGCGGGGTCCCTCATCTCTGACCAGTACTTC.

The chain couples TRBV4-2 to TRBJ2-7; 14 bases map to TRBD2. Germline CDR1 LGHNA, CDR2 YNFKEQ. The CDR3 is 16 amino acids. J was trimmed by 5 bases and V by 3 bases; bases with no gene match: 6. The CDR3, as DNA: TGTGCCAGCAGCCAGGGACTAGCGGGAGTTGGCCACGAGCAGTACTTC. Amino acids: CASSQGLAGVGHEQYF.

This clonotype came up a few times. The rearrangement links TRBV29-1 to TRBJ1-2; D ambiguous. Germline lookup yields CDR1 SQVTM and CDR2 ANQGSEA. This CDR3 is 12 amino acids long. The germline V and J ends were trimmed by 4 bases and 4 bases, with 10 bases remaining between them. CDR3 protein: CSVVRALYGYTF. CDR3 DNA: TGCAGCGTTGTCAGAGCCCTCTATGGCTACACCTTC.

The chain links TRBV7-6 to TRBJ2-2; 8 nucleotides align to TRBD2. The CDR3 extends over 17 amino acids. V shed 2 bases, J shed 4 bases, and the junction held 9 bases outside the gene matches. Germline CDR1 reads SGHVS; CDR2 reads FNYEAQ. The CDR3 is CASSLYFQAGATGELFF. CDR3 DNA: TGTGCCAGCAGCTTATATTTTCAAGCGGGAGCCACCGGGGAGCTGTTTTTT.

This clonotype has a handful of counts. This rearrangement joins TRBV20-1 to TRBJ2-5, with D possibly being TRBD1 or TRBD2 (5 bases each). The assigned J gene may be wrong: the sequence end matches TRBJ2-7 better. This CDR3 has 17 amino acids. The germline gives CDR1 DFQATT, CDR2 SNEGSKA (reference sequence). The CDR3 coding sequence is TGCAGTGCTGAATTGACAATTTCCGGGACGGAGACCTACGAGCAGTACTTC. As protein: CSAELTISGTETYEQYF.

The chain is built from TRBV3-1 and TRBJ1-6; possibly TRBD1 for D (6 bases). The CDR3 has 19 amino acids. The V end was cut by 4 bases, the J end by 10 bases, with 29 bases between. Germline values: CDR1 LGHDT, CDR2 YNNKEL (reference sequence). Here the CDR3 DNA reads TGTGCCAGCAGCCGATTACAGACAGGCCTAAGGGGCAGAGGGTCACCCCTCCACTTT. It translates to CASSRLQTGLRGRGSPLHF. The full variable domain, with the rest looked up from reference TRBV3-1 and TRBJ1-6, is DTAVSQTPKYLVTQMGNDKSIKCEQNLGHDTMYWYKQDSKKFLKIMFSYNNKELIINETVPNRFSPKSPDKAHLNLHINSLELGDSAVYFCASSRLQTGLRGRGSPLHFGNGTRLTVT.

A few counts support this clonotype. This chain uses TRBV6-5 with TRBJ1-5; 9 bases match TRBD1. The germline CDR1 and CDR2 sequences are MNHEY and SVGAGI. This CDR3 contains 15 residues. V dropped 6 bases and J dropped 5; count of bases not matched to a gene: 8. CDR3 in amino acids: CASSSTGQGDQPQHF. For the CDR3, the DNA is TGTGCCAGCAGCTCTACGGGACAGGGCGATCAGCCCCAGCATTTT.

The chain has TRBV10-3 and TRBJ2-1; no clear D gene. The CDR3 has 14 amino acids. Germline V CDR1 and CDR2: ENHRY, SYGVKD. Trimming took off 8 bases at V and 0 bases at J, with 11 bases between the two ends. DNA of the CDR3: TGTGCCATCGGCCAGGCCACCTCCTACAATGAGCAGTTCTTC. Its protein is CAIGQATSYNEQFF.

This clonotype was detected once. V and J are TRBV4-1 and TRBJ1-5; no reliable D call. CDR1 and CDR2 from the germline V gene are MGHRA and YSYEKL. Trimming removed 0 bases at V and 4 bases at J, with 10 bases between. The CDR3 runs to 15 residues. DNA for the CDR3: TGCGCCAGCAGCCAAGAGCAGTCCGCTAATCAGCCCCAGCATTTT. Translating it yields CASSQEQSANQPQHF.

This clonotype was counted a few times. This chain joins TRBV14 and TRBJ1-2; D gene ambiguous. The CDR3 covers 15 residues. Germline V gives CDR1 SGHDN, CDR2 FVKESK. Deletions cut 3 bases from V and 4 bases from J, with 15 bases between. In nucleotides, the CDR3 is TGTGCCAGCAGCCACGGGAGTGGGGTCGGCTATGGCTACACCTTC. Its protein product is CASSHGSGVGYGYTF.

The V call is TRBV12-3 or TRBV12-4, the J call TRBJ1-3, with TRBD1 as a possible D gene (6 bases). This CDR3 comprises 18 residues. Between the trimmed V and J ends, which lost 8 bases and 2 bases, there was a span of 25 bases. The CDR3 DNA follows: TGTGCCAGCCAAAGCGGGGGGGCGGGAACAATCCCTGGAAACACCATATATTTT. This sequence encodes CASQSGGAGTIPGNTIYF.

This sequence joins TRBV7-6 and TRBJ2-5, with a tentative D call TRBD2 (6 bases). The germline CDR1 and CDR2 sequences are SGHVS and FNYEAQ. With 5 bases removed from V and 11 bases from J, the gap between germline ends came to 18 bases. The CDR3 consists of 13 residues. The CDR3 bases are TGTGCCAGCAGCCGAGGGAGGCAGGATGAGCAGTACTTC. Its translation is CASSRGRQDEQYF.

V gene TRBV5-1 combines with J gene TRBJ2-4, with a weak D call TRBD2 (6 bases). The end of the DNA aligns better with TRBJ2-7, so the J call may be wrong. CDR1 is SGHRS and CDR2 is YFSETQ in the germline V gene. This CDR3 is 15 amino acids long. The CDR3 DNA reads as TGCGCCAGCAGCTCAAAGCAGGAGGGCCCCTACGAGCAGTACTTC. It codes for CASSSKQEGPYEQYF.

The chain links TRBV14 to TRBJ1-6; D not certain. Deletions cut 1 base from V and 9 bases from J, with 7 bases between. Germline values: CDR1 SGHDN, CDR2 FVKESK. The CDR3 is made up of 13 amino acids. The CDR3 spells CASSQVGLSPLHF. CDR3 DNA: TGTGCCAGCAGCCAAGTAGGGCTTTCACCCCTCCACTTT.

V is TRBV12-5 and J is TRBJ2-7; 9 bases line up with TRBD1. V trimming: 0 bases; J trimming: 6 bases; junction bases outside the gene matches: 18. Per the germline V gene, CDR1 is LGHNT and CDR2 is FRNRAP. The CDR3 sequence is 19 residues long. The CDR3 bases are TGTGCTAGTGGTTTGGTACGGTTCTCGGGACAGGGCATAATCCCCGAGCAGTACTTC. It specifies CASGLVRFSGQGIIPEQYF.

V gene TRBV7-6 combines with J gene TRBJ2-7, with unresolved D. V lost 0 bases, J lost 5 bases, and 11 bases lay in between. From germline, CDR1 is SGHVS and CDR2 FNYEAQ. This CDR3 is 14 amino acids long. CDR3 region: CASSLAGWPDEQYF. In nucleotides, the CDR3 is TGTGCCAGCAGCTTAGCGGGGTGGCCCGACGAGCAGTACTTC.

The chain carries TRBV20-1 and TRBJ1-1; 7 bases are a match to TRBD1. After removal of 3 bases from V and 0 bases from J, the junction contained 7 bases not matched to a gene. CDR1 is DFQATT, CDR2 SNEGSKA, per germline (reference sequence). The CDR3 has 15 residues. CDR3 residues: CSARKAGTVNTEAFF. The CDR3 DNA is TGCAGTGCTAGGAAAGCGGGGACAGTGAACACTGAAGCTTTCTTT.

The CDR3 sequence is CASSHRIETSGANVLTF. The CDR3 DNA reads TGCGCCAGCAGCCACCGGATAGAAACCTCTGGGGCCAACGTCCTGACTTTC. V usage is TRBV4-1 and J usage is TRBJ2-6; D not resolved. The ends were cut back, 3 bases at V and 0 bases at J, with 12 bases in the middle. Germline-derived CDR1 and CDR2 are MGHRA and YSYEKL. This CDR3 has 17 residues.

V and J are TRBV6-6 and TRBJ2-2; D is uncertain. CDR3 size: 13 residues. Between the trimmed V and J ends, which lost 6 bases and 4 bases, there was a span of 9 bases. Germline values: CDR1 MNHNY, CDR2 SVGAGI (reference sequence). CDR3 nucleotide sequence: TGTGCCAGCAGCCGCGCCCTCACCGGGGAGCTGTTTTTT. Translation gives CASSRALTGELFF.